This TCR beta chain was captured in a study of cytomegalovirus exposure and HLA in healthy donors. The CDR3 has 15 amino acids. J lost 4 bases, V lost 2 bases, and 6 bases had no gene match. CDR1 is SGHDT and CDR2 is YYEEEE in the germline V gene. Use of 60 Vbeta and 13 Jbeta primers characterized the PCR. Here immunoSEQ multiplex PCR was the method, and the copy in TCRdb shows in-frame clones only, minus some. The data show roughly 190,000 clones, about 62% seen once. The V gene is TRBV5-6, the J gene TRBJ2-1, with 7 bases that match TRBD1. The receptor was isolated from a man aged 40-49 years in good health and CMV-seronegative. The specimen sequenced was PBMCs. The CDR3 DNA is TGTGCCAGCAGCTTCGGGACAGCCACTTACAATGAGCAGTTCTTC. Its protein product is CASSFGTATYNEQFF.